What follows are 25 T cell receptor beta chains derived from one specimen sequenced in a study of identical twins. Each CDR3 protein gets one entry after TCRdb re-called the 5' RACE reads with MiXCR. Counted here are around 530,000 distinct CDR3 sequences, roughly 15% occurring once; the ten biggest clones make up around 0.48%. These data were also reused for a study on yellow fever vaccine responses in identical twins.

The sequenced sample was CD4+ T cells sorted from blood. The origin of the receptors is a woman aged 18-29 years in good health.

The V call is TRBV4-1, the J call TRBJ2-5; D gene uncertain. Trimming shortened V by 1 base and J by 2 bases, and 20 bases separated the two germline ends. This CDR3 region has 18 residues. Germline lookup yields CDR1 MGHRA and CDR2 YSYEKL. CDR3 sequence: CASSQGVPLNDKQETQYF. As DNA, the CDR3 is TGCGCCAGCAGCCAAGGGGTGCCTTTGAACGACAAACAAGAGACCCAGTACTTC.

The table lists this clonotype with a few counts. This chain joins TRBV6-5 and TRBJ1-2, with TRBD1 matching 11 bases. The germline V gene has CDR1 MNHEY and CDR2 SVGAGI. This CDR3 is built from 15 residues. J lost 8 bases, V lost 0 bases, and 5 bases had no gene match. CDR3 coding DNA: TGTGCCAGCAGTTACTCCTACAGGACAGGGGGCGGCTACACCTTC. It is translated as CASSYSYRTGGGYTF.

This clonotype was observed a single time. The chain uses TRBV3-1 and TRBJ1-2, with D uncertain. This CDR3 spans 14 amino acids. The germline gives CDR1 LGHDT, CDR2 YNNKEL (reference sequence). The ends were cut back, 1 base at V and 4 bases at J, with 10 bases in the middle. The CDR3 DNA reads TGTGCCAGCAGCCAAGCGCAGGACGGCTATGGCTACACCTTC. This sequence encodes CASSQAQDGYGYTF. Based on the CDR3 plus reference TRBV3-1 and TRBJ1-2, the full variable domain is DTAVSQTPKYLVTQMGNDKSIKCEQNLGHDTMYWYKQDSKKFLKIMFSYNNKELIINETVPNRFSPKSPDKAHLNLHINSLELGDSAVYFCASSQAQDGYGYTFGSGTRLTVV.

For the CDR3, the DNA is TGTGCCAGCAGTTTATCGACGGGAGTGGGCACAGATACGCAGTATTTT. It encodes CASSLSTGVGTDTQYF. V is TRBV27 and J is TRBJ2-3; D perhaps matches TRBD2 (6 bases). Trimming took 0 bases from V and 1 from J, leaving 11 bases between them. The germline V gene encodes CDR1 MNHEY and CDR2 SMNVEV (reference sequence). CDR3 length equals 16 residues.

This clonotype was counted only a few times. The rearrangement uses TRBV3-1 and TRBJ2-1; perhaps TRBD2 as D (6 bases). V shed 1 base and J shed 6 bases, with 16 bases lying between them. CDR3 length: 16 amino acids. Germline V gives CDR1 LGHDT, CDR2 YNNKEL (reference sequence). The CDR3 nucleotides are TGTGCCAGCAGCCAAGGCGGGACCGCGCCCCGCAATGAGCAGTTCTTC. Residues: CASSQGGTAPRNEQFF.

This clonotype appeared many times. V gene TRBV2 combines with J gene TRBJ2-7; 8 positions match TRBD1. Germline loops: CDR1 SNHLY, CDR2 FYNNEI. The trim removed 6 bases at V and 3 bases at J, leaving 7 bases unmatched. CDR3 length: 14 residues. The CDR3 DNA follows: TGTGCCAGCAGGGAGGACAGGGTCCGCTACGAGCAGTACTTC. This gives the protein CASREDRVRYEQYF.

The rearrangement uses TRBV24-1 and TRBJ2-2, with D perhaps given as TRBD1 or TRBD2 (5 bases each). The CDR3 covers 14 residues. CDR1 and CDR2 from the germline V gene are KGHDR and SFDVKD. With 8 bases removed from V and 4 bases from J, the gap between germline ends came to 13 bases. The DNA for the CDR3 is TGTGCCACCAACACCGCGAGGGGCACCGGGGAGCTGTTTTTT. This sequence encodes CATNTARGTGELFF.

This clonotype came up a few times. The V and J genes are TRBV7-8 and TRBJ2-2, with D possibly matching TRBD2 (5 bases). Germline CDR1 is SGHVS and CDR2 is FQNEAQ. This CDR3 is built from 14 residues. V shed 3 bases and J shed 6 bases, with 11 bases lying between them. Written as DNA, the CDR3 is TGTGCCAGCAGCTTGTACAGCGGCCCCGGGGAGCTGTTTTTT. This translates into CASSLYSGPGELFF.

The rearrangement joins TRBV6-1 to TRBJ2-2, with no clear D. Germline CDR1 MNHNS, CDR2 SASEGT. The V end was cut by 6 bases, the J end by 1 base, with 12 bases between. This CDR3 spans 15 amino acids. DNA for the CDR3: TGTGCCAGCAGCCCCTTCGGGTTGAACACCGGGGAGCTGTTTTTT. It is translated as CASSPFGLNTGELFF.

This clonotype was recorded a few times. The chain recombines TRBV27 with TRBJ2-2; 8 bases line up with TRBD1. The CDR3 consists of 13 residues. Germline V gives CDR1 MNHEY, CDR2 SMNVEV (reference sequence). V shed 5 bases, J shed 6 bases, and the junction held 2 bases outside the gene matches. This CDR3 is CASSGQGPGELFF. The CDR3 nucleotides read TGTGCCAGCAGTGGACAGGGCCCCGGGGAGCTGTTTTTT.

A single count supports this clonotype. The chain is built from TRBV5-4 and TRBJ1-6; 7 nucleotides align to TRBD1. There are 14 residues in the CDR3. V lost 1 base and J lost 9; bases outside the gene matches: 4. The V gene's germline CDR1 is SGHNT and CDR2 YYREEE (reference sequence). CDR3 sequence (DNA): TGTGCCAGCAGCTTGCAGGGGGTAGGTTCACCCCTCCACTTT. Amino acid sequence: CASSLQGVGSPLHF. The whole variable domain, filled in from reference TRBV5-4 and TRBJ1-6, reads ETGVTQSPTHLIKTRGQQVTLRCSSQSGHNTVSWYQQALGQGPQFIFQYYREEENGRGNFPPRFSGLQFPNYSSELNVNALELDDSALYLCASSLQGVGSPLHFGNGTRLTVT.

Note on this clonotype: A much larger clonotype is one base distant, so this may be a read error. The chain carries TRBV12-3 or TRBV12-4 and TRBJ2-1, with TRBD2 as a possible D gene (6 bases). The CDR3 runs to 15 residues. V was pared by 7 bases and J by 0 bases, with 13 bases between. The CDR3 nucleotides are TGTGCCAGCACCCGTGGCGGGGCCTCCTACAATGAGCAGTTCTTC. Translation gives CASTRGGASYNEQFF.

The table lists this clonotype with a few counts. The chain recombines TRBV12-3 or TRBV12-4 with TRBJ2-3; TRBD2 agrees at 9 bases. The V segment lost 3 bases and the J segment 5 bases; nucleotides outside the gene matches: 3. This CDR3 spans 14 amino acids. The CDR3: CASSFGGRGDTQYF. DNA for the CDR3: TGTGCCAGCAGTTTTGGCGGGAGGGGAGATACGCAGTATTTT.

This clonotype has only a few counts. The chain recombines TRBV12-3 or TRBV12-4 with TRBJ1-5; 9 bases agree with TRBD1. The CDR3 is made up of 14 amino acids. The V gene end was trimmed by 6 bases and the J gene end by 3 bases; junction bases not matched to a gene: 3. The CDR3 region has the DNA TGTGCCAGCAGAGGGACAGGGATCAATCAGCCCCAGCATTTT. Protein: CASRGTGINQPQHF.

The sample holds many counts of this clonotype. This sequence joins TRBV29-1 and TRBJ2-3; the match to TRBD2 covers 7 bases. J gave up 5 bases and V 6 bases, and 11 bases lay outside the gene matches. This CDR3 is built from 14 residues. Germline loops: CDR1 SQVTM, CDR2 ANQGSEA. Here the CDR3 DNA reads TGCAGCGTCGGGAGGAGTTTCCCCATAGATACGCAGTATTTT. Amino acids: CSVGRSFPIDTQYF.

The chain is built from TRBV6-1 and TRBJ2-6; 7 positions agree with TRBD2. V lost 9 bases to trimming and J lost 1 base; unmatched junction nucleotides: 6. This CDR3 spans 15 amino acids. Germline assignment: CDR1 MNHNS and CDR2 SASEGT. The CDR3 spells CASGRGGSGANVLTF. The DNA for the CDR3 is TGTGCCAGTGGTAGGGGAGGGTCTGGGGCCAACGTCCTGACTTTC.

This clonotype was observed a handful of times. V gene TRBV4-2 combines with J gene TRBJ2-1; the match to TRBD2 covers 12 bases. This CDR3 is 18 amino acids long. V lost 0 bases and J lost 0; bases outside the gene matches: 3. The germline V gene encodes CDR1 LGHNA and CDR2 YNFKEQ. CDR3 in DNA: TGTGCCAGCAGCCAAGATCTAGCGGGAGGGACCTCCTACAATGAGCAGTTCTTC. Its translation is CASSQDLAGGTSYNEQFF.

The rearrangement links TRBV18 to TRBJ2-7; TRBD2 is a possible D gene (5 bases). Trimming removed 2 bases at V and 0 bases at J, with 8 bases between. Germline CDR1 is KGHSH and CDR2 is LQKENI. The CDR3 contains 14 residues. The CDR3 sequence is CASSPTGSSYEQYV. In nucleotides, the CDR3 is TGTGCCAGCTCACCAACGGGGAGCTCCTACGAGCAGTACGTC.

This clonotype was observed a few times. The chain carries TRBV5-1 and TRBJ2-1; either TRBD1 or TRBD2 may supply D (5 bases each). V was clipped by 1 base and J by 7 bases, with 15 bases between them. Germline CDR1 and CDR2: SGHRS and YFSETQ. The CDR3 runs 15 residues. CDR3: CASSLWTGPGNEQFF. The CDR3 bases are TGCGCCAGCAGCTTGTGGACGGGGCCTGGGAATGAGCAGTTCTTC.

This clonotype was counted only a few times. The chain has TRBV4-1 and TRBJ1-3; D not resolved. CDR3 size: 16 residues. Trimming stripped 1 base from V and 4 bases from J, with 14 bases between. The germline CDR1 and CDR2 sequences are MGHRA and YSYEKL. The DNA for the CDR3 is TGCGCCAGCAGCCAAGGTGTGGTAGATACGGGAAACACCATATATTTT. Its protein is CASSQGVVDTGNTIYF.

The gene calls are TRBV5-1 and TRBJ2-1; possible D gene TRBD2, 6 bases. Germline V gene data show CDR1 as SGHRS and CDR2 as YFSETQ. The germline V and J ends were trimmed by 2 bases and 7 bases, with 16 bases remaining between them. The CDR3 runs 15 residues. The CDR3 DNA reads TGCGCCAGCAGCTTCGGCGGGAATGCCAATAATGAGCAGTTCTTC. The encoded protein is CASSFGGNANNEQFF.

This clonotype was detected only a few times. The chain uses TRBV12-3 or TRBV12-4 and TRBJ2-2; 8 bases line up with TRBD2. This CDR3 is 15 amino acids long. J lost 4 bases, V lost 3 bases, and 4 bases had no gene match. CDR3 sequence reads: CASSFNGGATGELFF. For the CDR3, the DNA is TGTGCCAGCAGTTTTAACGGGGGGGCCACCGGGGAGCTGTTTTTT.

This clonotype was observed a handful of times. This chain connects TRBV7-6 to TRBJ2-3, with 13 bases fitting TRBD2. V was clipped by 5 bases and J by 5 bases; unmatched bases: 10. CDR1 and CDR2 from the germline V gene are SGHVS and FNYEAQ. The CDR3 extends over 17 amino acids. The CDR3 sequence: CASSLIATSGGLDTQYF. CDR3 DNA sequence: TGTGCCAGCAGCCTTATAGCGACTAGCGGGGGGTTAGATACGCAGTATTTT.

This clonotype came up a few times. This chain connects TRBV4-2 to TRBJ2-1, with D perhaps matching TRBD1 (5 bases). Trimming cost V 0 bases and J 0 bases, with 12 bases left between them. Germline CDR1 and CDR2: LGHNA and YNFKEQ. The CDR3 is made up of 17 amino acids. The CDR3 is CASSQDWGRSSYNEQFF. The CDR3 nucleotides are TGTGCCAGCAGCCAAGATTGGGGCCGGAGCTCCTACAATGAGCAGTTCTTC.

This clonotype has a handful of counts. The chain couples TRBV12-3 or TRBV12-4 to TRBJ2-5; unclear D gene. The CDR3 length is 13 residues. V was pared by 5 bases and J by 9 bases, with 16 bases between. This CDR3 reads CASSLGLGAAQYF. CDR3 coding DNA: TGTGCCAGCAGTCTAGGCTTGGGTGCCGCCCAGTACTTC.